These T cell receptor beta chains were read from a single sample in a study of blood T cell repertoires in COVID-19. Using immunoSEQ multiplex PCR, the repertoire was profiled, and TCRdb retains in-frame clones only, with some absent. The sample consists of 140,000 or so clones, more than 75% of them appearing once. Specimen: peripheral blood. Source of these receptors: a human donor in a cohort sampled during active COVID-19. Both conserved end residues are part of each CDR3. Some rows have no size entry. The others give once, few or many, or a class for an expanded clone.

CDR3 length	clone size	V gene	CDR3 protein
12	.	TRBV11-2	CASSLDGRTAHF
10	.	TRBV6-7	CASQLRGQYF
17	.	TRBV7-9	CASSLGLAGGGQETQYF
13	.	TRBV30	CAYRLGAGNEAFF
16	few	TRBV3-1/TRBV3-2	CASSQDFRGAQATQYF
17	once	TRBV11-3	CASSLRTAGTTYNEQFF
14	.	TRBV4-2	CASSQNGGEGTQYF
15	.	TRBV5-4	CASSFGQGKNSPLHF
13	.	TRBV5-4	CASSLPAGNTIYF
16	.	TRBV27	CASTPGASGGASEQFF